This is a list of T cell receptor beta chains from one sample in a study of control samples from healthy donors and cancer patients. Data came from immunoSEQ multiplex PCR; TCRdb stores just in-frame clones and leaves some out. The table shows fewer than 150,000 clones, with over 75% occurring only once. Sequencing used blood. All receptors derive from a young man in good health. Both conserved end residues are part of each CDR3. D genes are given only for firm matches. Where a row states a size, it is once, few, many or the class of an expanded clone; other rows omit it.

.,TRBV13,TRBJ1-1,.,CASSLGQANTEAFF,TGTGCCAGCAGCTTAGGCCAGGCGAACACTGAAGCTTTCTTT
.,TRBV5-1,TRBJ2-3,.,CASSLGGRPGTDTQYF,TGCGCCAGCAGCTTGGGGGGCCGTCCGGGCACAGATACGCAGTATTTT
.,TRBV4-1,TRBJ2-5,TRBD2,CASSQGTSQETQYF,TGCGCCAGCAGCCAAGGGACTAGTCAAGAGACCCAGTACTTC
.,TRBV6-5,TRBJ2-1,TRBD1,CASRGTGVYEQFF,TGTGCCAGCAGGGGGACAGGGGTATATGAGCAGTTCTTC
few,TRBV11-3,TRBJ2-2,TRBD1,CASSPLTGLQQTYTGELFF,TGTGCCAGCAGCCCGCTGACAGGGCTCCAACAAACATACACCGGGGAGCTGTTTTTT
.,TRBV30,TRBJ1-1,.,CAWTRRPATLENTEAFF,TGTGCCTGGACCAGACGACCAGCGACTTTAGAAAACACTGAAGCTTTCTTT
.,TRBV5-5,TRBJ1-2,TRBD1,CASSYNRGLNYGYTF,TGTGCCAGCAGCTATAACAGGGGGCTGAACTATGGCTACACCTTC
.,TRBV11-3,TRBJ2-4,TRBD1,CASSSGQGKNIQYF,TGTGCCAGCAGCTCAGGACAGGGCAAAAACATTCAGTACTTC
.,TRBV4-1,TRBJ1-5,TRBD1,CASSLQGQGYQPQHF,TGCGCCAGCAGCCTACAGGGGCAGGGGTATCAGCCCCAGCATTTT
.,TRBV7-9,TRBJ1-4,TRBD1,CAYTGTGGSRREKLFF,TGTGCCTATACCGGGACAGGGGGCTCGCGGAGGGAAAAACTGTTTTTT
.,TRBV27,TRBJ2-1,TRBD2,CASSPTSGGINEQFF,TGTGCCAGCAGTCCGACTAGCGGGGGGATCAATGAGCAGTTCTTC
.,TRBV18,TRBJ1-2,.,CASQNNYGYTF,TGTGCCAGCCAGAATAACTATGGCTACACCTTC
.,TRBV4-3,TRBJ2-2,.,CASSPLYLEGTGELFF,TGCGCCAGCAGCCCCCTCTATCTGGAGGGCACCGGGGAGCTGTTTTTT
.,TRBV18,TRBJ1-1,.,CASSRLLDRSGGAFF,TGTGCCAGCTCCCGACTTCTCGACAGATCGGGTGGAGCTTTCTTT
.,TRBV24-1,TRBJ2-5,TRBD1,CATRAGTGIQETQYF,TGTGCCACCAGAGCGGGGACAGGGATCCAAGAGACCCAGTACTTC
.,TRBV6-2/TRBV6-3,TRBJ2-3,.,CASSPVGGRMDTQYF,TGTGCCAGCAGCCCTGTCGGGGGGCGGATGGATACGCAGTATTTT
.,TRBV19,TRBJ1-4,.,CASSLQGTTNEKLFF,TGTGCCAGTAGTCTGCAGGGTACAACTAATGAAAAACTGTTTTTT
.,TRBV29-1,TRBJ1-1,TRBD1,CSVWTGGYTEAFF,TGCAGCGTATGGACAGGGGGCTATACTGAAGCTTTCTTT
.,TRBV9,TRBJ2-7,.,CASSVEYQPSGEQYF,TGTGCCAGCAGCGTAGAATACCAACCATCGGGCGAGCAGTACTTC
.,TRBV27,TRBJ1-5,.,CATGAGNQPQHF,TGTGCCACAGGGGCGGGAAATCAGCCCCAGCATTTT
.,TRBV9,TRBJ2-2,.,CASSIGAAGELFF,TGTGCCAGCAGCATTGGGGCGGCTGGGGAGCTGTTTTTT
.,TRBV9,TRBJ2-1,TRBD1,CASSVSGGSYNEQFF,TGTGCCAGCAGCGTCTCAGGGGGAAGCTACAATGAGCAGTTCTTC
.,TRBV28,TRBJ2-5,.,CASRLPGSGGETQYF,TGTGCCAGCAGGCTCCCGGGCAGCGGCGGGGAGACCCAGTACTTC
.,TRBV6-5,TRBJ2-3,.,CASTSFRGGTDTQYF,TGTGCCAGCACCTCCTTCAGGGGGGGCACAGATACGCAGTATTTT
.,TRBV4-2,TRBJ1-3,.,CASSQDSGSGNTIYF,TGTGCCAGCAGCCAAGATTCAGGCTCTGGAAACACCATATATTTT
.,TRBV20-1,TRBJ1-1,.,CSAREGREAFF,TGCAGTGCTAGAGAAGGCAGAGAAGCTTTCTTT
few,TRBV6-5,TRBJ2-5,.,CASSPRETQYF,TGTGCCAGCAGCCCACGAGAGACCCAGTACTTC
.,TRBV5-6,TRBJ2-3,TRBD1,CASSPDRGDTQYF,TGTGCCAGCAGCCCAGACAGGGGCGATACGCAGTATTTT
.,TRBV30,TRBJ1-3,.,CAWSGGYSGNTIYF,TGTGCCTGGAGCGGGGGTTACTCTGGAAACACCATATATTTT
.,TRBV30,TRBJ1-5,TRBD1,CAWSAGQGNQPQHF,TGTGCCTGGAGTGCCGGACAGGGGAATCAGCCCCAGCATTTT
.,TRBV2,TRBJ2-5,TRBD2,CASSVGSGLQETQYF,TGTGCCAGCAGTGTAGGTAGCGGGCTCCAAGAGACCCAGTACTTC
.,TRBV5-6,TRBJ1-5,TRBD1,CASSLGTGVQPQHF,TGTGCCAGCAGCTTGGGGACAGGCGTTCAGCCCCAGCATTTT
.,TRBV6-6,TRBJ1-4,TRBD1,CASSLGQGNEKLFF,TGTGCCAGCAGTTTGGGACAGGGGAATGAAAAACTGTTTTTT
.,TRBV7-6,TRBJ2-1,.,CASSSGSGDEQFF,TGTGCCAGCAGCTCGGGGTCAGGTGATGAGCAGTTCTTC
.,TRBV10-1,TRBJ2-1,.,CASSGGPISEQFF,TGCGCCAGCAGCGGTGGACCGATCAGTGAGCAGTTCTTC
.,TRBV7-7,TRBJ2-1,.,CASSSGFDWGDEQFF,TGTGCCAGCAGCTCCGGATTCGACTGGGGGGATGAGCAGTTCTTC
.,TRBV5-8,TRBJ1-5,.,CASSLEGVRQPQHF,TGTGCCAGCAGCTTGGAGGGCGTTCGACAGCCCCAGCATTTT
.,TRBV7-9,TRBJ2-3,.,CAIVRQDTDTQYF,TGTGCCATCGTGCGACAGGACACAGATACGCAGTATTTT
.,TRBV28,TRBJ2-5,.,CASSALRETQYF,TGTGCCAGCTCGGCACTCCGAGAGACCCAGTACTTC
.,TRBV11-2,TRBJ2-1,.,CASSLEAPSSYNEQFF,TGTGCCAGCAGCTTAGAAGCGCCTAGCTCCTACAATGAGCAGTTCTTC
once,TRBV24-1,TRBJ2-3,.,CATSDLDGSTDTQYF,TGTGCCACCAGTGATTTGGACGGTAGCACAGATACGCAGTATTTT
.,TRBV27,TRBJ2-3,TRBD2,CASRPFAWTSGGVRDTQYF,TGTGCCAGCAGACCTTTCGCTTGGACTAGCGGGGGGGTGAGGGATACGCAGTATTTT
.,TRBV30,TRBJ2-5,.,CAWSRRGPQETQYF,TGTGCCTGGAGTCGGCGGGGCCCTCAAGAGACCCAGTACTTC
.,TRBV6-5,TRBJ2-1,TRBD1,CASSYTLAGGEDEQFF,TGTGCCAGCAGTTACACTTTAGCAGGGGGCGAAGATGAGCAGTTCTTC
.,TRBV7-7,TRBJ2-1,.,CASSLRWGGRNEQFF,TGTGCCAGCAGCTTAAGGTGGGGGGGCCGGAATGAGCAGTTCTTC
.,TRBV5-1,TRBJ2-5,.,CASSLGIKNRETQYF,TGCGCCAGCAGCTTGGGGATAAAGAACCGAGAGACCCAGTACTTC
.,TRBV24-1,TRBJ2-1,TRBD2,CATSDQLAGNNEQFF,TGTGCCACCAGTGACCAACTAGCGGGAAACAATGAGCAGTTCTTC
.,TRBV6-6,TRBJ1-3,.,CASSSQGRGNTIYF,TGTGCCAGCAGTTCCCAAGGTCGAGGAAACACCATATATTTT
.,TRBV9,TRBJ2-3,TRBD2,CASSVPSGKVEDTQYF,TGTGCCAGCAGCGTTCCTAGCGGGAAGGTTGAAGATACGCAGTATTTT
once,TRBV3-1/TRBV3-2,TRBJ2-3,.,CASSQDGLGADTQYF,TGTGCCAGCAGCCAAGATGGGCTAGGGGCAGATACGCAGTATTTT
.,TRBV7-9,TRBJ2-1,TRBD2,CASSPRLAGGVFSYNEQFF,TGTGCCAGCAGCCCACGGCTAGCGGGGGGGGTTTTCTCCTACAATGAGCAGTTCTTC
.,TRBV6-5,TRBJ2-5,TRBD1,CASSPTGGEGETQYF,TGTGCCAGCAGCCCGACAGGGGGGGAGGGAGAGACCCAGTACTTC
.,TRBV6-2/TRBV6-3,TRBJ2-7,.,CASSSPGLTYEQYF,TGTGCCAGCAGTTCGCCGGGACTTACCTACGAGCAGTACTTC
.,TRBV7-2,TRBJ1-3,.,CASSLVNSGGGNTIYF,TGTGCCAGCAGCTTAGTAAATTCAGGAGGTGGAAACACCATATATTTT
.,TRBV25-1,TRBJ2-7,.,CASSLRTTYEQYF,TGTGCCAGCAGTCTTAGGACTACCTACGAGCAGTACTTC
.,TRBV5-1,TRBJ1-2,.,CASSRWSYGYTF,TGCGCCAGCAGCAGGTGGTCCTATGGCTACACCTTC
.,TRBV14,TRBJ2-3,.,CASSTRVVGADTQYF,TGTGCCAGCAGCACCCGGGTAGTAGGCGCAGATACGCAGTATTTT
.,TRBV5-6,TRBJ2-3,.,CASSNSGNTDTQYF,TGTGCCAGCAGCAATAGCGGTAACACAGATACGCAGTATTTT